The 13 T cell receptor beta chains reported below all come from one sample, sequenced in a study of cytomegalovirus exposure and HLA in healthy donors (dated by TCRdb to about 2017). The method was the immunoSEQ multiplex PCR assay. Imported from immuneACCESS, the table was reduced by TCRdb to in-frame sequences with V and J called. These copies leave out some clones; in studies compared against another copy, an unresolved V gene accounts for under half, and the cause of the remainder is not known. This sample gives approximately 170,000 clones in total; about 82% of them show up just once. Jointly, the top ten make up approximately 2.4% of the sample. The material sequenced was PBMCs. These receptor sequences come from a man under 40 in good health and CMV-seropositive.

The chain has TRBV5-6 and TRBJ2-2; D uncertain. V was trimmed by 4 bases and J by 2 bases, leaving 12 bases between them. The CDR3 loop spans 15 amino acids. Germline lookup yields CDR1 SGHDT and CDR2 YYEEEE. The CDR3 spells CASSPLDRNTGELFF. In DNA, the CDR3 is TGTGCCAGCAGCCCTCTAGACCGAAACACCGGGGAGCTGTTTTTT.

The chain combines TRBV11-3 with TRBJ1-1; 8 positions match TRBD1. Germline assignment: CDR1 SGHNT and CDR2 YENEEA. V shed 5 bases and J 7 bases; nucleotides not matched to a gene: 9. The CDR3 has 14 amino acids. As DNA, the CDR3 is TGTGCCAGCAGCCGAGGACAGGGTCGGGTTGAAGCTTTCTTT. Protein product: CASSRGQGRVEAFF.

V and J are TRBV25-1 and TRBJ1-2; D call uncertain. The CDR3 is made up of 14 amino acids. Per germline, CDR1 MGHDK and CDR2 SYGVNS. Trimming pared 5 bases from V and 1 base from J, leaving 11 bases between. This chain's CDR3 is CASSPLGVNYGYTF. As DNA, the CDR3 is TGTGCCAGCAGTCCCCTAGGAGTTAACTATGGCTACACCTTC.

This sequence joins TRBV4-3 and TRBJ2-5; possible D gene TRBD2, 5 bases. The CDR3 extends over 16 amino acids. In germline, CDR1 is LGHNA, CDR2 YSLEER. With 4 bases removed from V and 4 bases from J, the gap between germline ends came to 19 bases. The CDR3 spells CASSRGTLGGGETQYF. CDR3 DNA: TGCGCCAGCAGCCGCGGTACCCTGGGCGGAGGAGAGACCCAGTACTTC.

This chain links TRBV4-2 with TRBJ2-5; no definite D call. Trimming took off 4 bases at V and 0 bases at J, with 9 bases between the two ends. This CDR3 comprises 14 residues. From germline, CDR1 is LGHNA and CDR2 YNFKEQ. The CDR3 nucleotides are TGTGCCAGCAGCCGCGACGGGTACCAAGAGACCCAGTACTTC. Its protein product is CASSRDGYQETQYF.

This chain joins TRBV5-4 and TRBJ1-2, with 7 positions matching TRBD1. CDR3 length equals 12 residues. Germline values: CDR1 SGHNT, CDR2 YYREEE (reference sequence). V lost 3 bases, J lost 8 bases, and 4 bases stayed unmatched. The CDR3 sequence: CASSSGQRGYTF. CDR3 DNA: TGTGCCAGCAGCTCGGGACAGCGAGGCTACACCTTC.

This clone was recorded at least ten times. The chain links TRBV18 to TRBJ1-6; 11 nucleotides align to TRBD1. This CDR3 has 17 residues. The germline V gene encodes CDR1 KGHSH and CDR2 LQKENI. V was pared by 1 base and J by 2 bases, with 1 base of the junction left unmatched. The CDR3 DNA is TGTGCCAGCTCACCACGGGGACAGGGGGCCTATAATTCACCCCTCCACTTT. Translation gives CASSPRGQGAYNSPLHF.

This chain's CDR3 is CASSAGEAKNIQYF. The CDR3 nucleotides are TGTGCCAGCAGCGCCGGTGAAGCCAAAAACATTCAGTACTTC. The rearrangement joins TRBV13 to TRBJ2-4; the D is unclear. V was pared by 5 bases and J by 0 bases, with 8 bases between. Germline V CDR1 and CDR2: PRHDT, FYEKMQ (reference sequence). The CDR3 totals 14 residues. The full variable domain, its missing parts supplied by reference TRBV13 and TRBJ2-4, is AAGVIQSPRHLIKEKRETATLKCYPIPRHDTVYWYQQGPGQDPQFLISFYEKMQSDKGSIPDRFSAQQFSDYHSELNMSSLELGDSALYFCASSAGEAKNIQYFGAGTRLSVL.

This clone was counted only a few times. The chain has TRBV2 and TRBJ2-7; D call uncertain. V gave up 2 bases and J gave up 2 bases, with 7 bases separating them. The V gene's germline CDR1 is SNHLY and CDR2 FYNNEI. The CDR3 length is 13 residues. The DNA of the CDR3 is TGTGCCAGCAGTGAACGTCCGGCCTACGAGCAGTACTTC. Protein: CASSERPAYEQYF.

The V call is TRBV6-6, the J call TRBJ2-3, with 7 positions matching TRBD2. Trimming cost V 2 bases and J 4 bases; bases outside gene matches: 3. CDR3 length: 14 residues. From germline, CDR1 is MNHNY and CDR2 SVGAGI (reference sequence). CDR3 coding DNA: TGTGCCAGCAGTTACGGGGGGGTGGCAGATACGCAGTATTTT. Translated: CASSYGGVADTQYF.

The chain combines TRBV6-5 with TRBJ2-1; 9 bases map to TRBD2. There are 15 residues in the CDR3. The trim removed 6 bases at V and 8 bases at J, leaving 11 bases unmatched. CDR1 is MNHEY, CDR2 SVGAGI, per germline. In nucleotides, the CDR3 is TGTGCCAGCAGCCGCCGAGCGGGGGGATATCATGAGCAGTTCTTC. Its translation is CASSRRAGGYHEQFF.

The chain joins TRBV19 to TRBJ1-2, with 7 nucleotides matching TRBD1. The CDR3 has 16 amino acids. Unmatched junction bases numbered 12, after V lost 4 bases and J lost 4 bases. Looked up from germline, CDR1 is LNHDA and CDR2 is SQIVND (reference sequence). The CDR3 region has the DNA TGTGCCAGTAGTAAGGTGGAGGGGGCAAGGACCTATGGCTACACCTTC. This sequence encodes CASSKVEGARTYGYTF.

The chain has TRBV6-1 and TRBJ1-3; D remains unclear. The CDR3 length is 14 residues. The germline gives CDR1 MNHNS, CDR2 SASEGT. Trimming removed 3 bases from V and 0 bases from J, with 6 bases in between. CDR3 nucleotide sequence: TGTGCCAGCAGTGACGGTGGCTCTGGAAACACCATATATTTT. Protein product: CASSDGGSGNTIYF.